This T cell receptor beta chain was sequenced in a study of T cell repertoires in cytomegalovirus infection. In its sample, this clonotype was seen a few times. What it binds is unknown. V gave up 2 bases and J gave up 5 bases; unmatched junction bases: 9. The V gene's germline CDR1 is SEHNR and CDR2 FQNEAQ (reference sequence). The CDR3 spans 16 residues. TCRdb analysed the reads with MiXCR anew, one entry per CDR3 protein. The sample contains roughly 920,000 distinct CDR3 sequences, about a third of which appear only once. The TCR originated in a human donor in good health (CMV status not recorded). Some clones in this sample may be carry-over from other donors' samples. Specimen: cultured CD8+ T cells from PBMCs, collected from culture after CMV antigen stimulation. V is TRBV7-9 and J is TRBJ2-5; TRBD2 agrees at 9 bases. CDR3 nucleotide sequence: TGTGCCAGCAGCTTAAGCGGGGGGCCCTCAAGTGAGACCCAGTACTTC. Residues: CASSLSGGPSSETQYF. Combining the CDR3 with reference TRBV7-9 and TRBJ2-5 gives the whole variable domain DTGVSQNPRHKITKRGQNVTFRCDPISEHNRLYWYRQTLGQGPEFLTYFQNEAQLEKSRLLSDRFSAERPKGSFSTLEIQRTEQGDSAMYLCASSLSGGPSSETQYFGPGTRLLVL.